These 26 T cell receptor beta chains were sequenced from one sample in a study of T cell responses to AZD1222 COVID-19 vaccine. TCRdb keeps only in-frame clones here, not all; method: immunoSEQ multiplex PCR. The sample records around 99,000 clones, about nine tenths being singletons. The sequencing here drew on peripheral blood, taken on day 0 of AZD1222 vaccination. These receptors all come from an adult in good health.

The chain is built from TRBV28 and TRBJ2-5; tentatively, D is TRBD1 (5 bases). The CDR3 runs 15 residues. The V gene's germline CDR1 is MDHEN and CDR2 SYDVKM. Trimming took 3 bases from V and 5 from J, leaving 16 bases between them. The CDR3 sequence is CASSFPLPGHETQYF. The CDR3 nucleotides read TGTGCCAGCAGTTTCCCCCTTCCAGGGCATGAGACCCAGTACTTC.

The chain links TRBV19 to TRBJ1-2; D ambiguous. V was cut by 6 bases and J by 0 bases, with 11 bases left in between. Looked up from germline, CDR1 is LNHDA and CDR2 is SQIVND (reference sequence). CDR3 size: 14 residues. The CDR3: CASRPQRTNYGYTF. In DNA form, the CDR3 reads TGTGCCAGTAGGCCACAGCGAACTAACTATGGCTACACCTTC.

The CDR3 sequence: CASRGVIGVDGYTF. CDR3 sequence (DNA): TGTGCCAGCCGAGGTGTGATAGGAGTCGATGGCTACACCTTC. This chain uses TRBV5-4 with TRBJ1-2; D uncertain. The V gene lost 7 bases and the J gene lost 6 bases, with 19 bases spanning the gap. CDR1 is SGHNT and CDR2 is YYREEE in the germline V gene (reference sequence). The CDR3 length is 14 residues.

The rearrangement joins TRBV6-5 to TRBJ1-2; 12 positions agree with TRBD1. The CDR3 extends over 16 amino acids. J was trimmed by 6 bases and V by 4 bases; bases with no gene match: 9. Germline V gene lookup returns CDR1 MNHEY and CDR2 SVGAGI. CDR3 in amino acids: CASSSLTGQGADGYTF. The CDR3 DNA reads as TGTGCCAGCAGTTCTCTAACGGGACAGGGGGCGGATGGCTACACCTTC.

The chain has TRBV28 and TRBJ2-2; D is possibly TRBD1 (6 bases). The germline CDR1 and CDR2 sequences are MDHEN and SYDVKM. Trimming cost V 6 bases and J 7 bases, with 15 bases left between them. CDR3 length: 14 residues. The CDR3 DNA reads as TGTGCCAGCAGCGAAAGACAGGAAGGCGGGGAGCTGTTTTTT. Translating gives CASSERQEGGELFF.

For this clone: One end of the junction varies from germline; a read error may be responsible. CDR3: CASSYGGQTAPSHF. In DNA, the CDR3 is TGTGCCAGCAGTTACGGCGGACAAACGGCCCCCTCGCACTTC. This chain uses TRBV6-6 with TRBJ2-4, with D possibly TRBD1 on 5 matching bases. There are 14 residues in the CDR3. Germline V gene lookup returns CDR1 MNHNY and CDR2 SVGAGI (reference sequence).

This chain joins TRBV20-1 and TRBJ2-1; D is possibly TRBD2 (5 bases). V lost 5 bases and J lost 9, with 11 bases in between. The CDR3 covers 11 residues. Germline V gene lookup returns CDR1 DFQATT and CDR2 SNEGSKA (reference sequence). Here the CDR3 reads CSAPQGGEQFF. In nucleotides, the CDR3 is TGCAGTGCTCCCCAAGGAGGTGAGCAGTTCTTC.

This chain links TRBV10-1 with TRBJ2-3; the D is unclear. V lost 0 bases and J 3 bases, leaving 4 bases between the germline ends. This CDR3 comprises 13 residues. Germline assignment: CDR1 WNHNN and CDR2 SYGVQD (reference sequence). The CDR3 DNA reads TGCGCCAGCAGTGAGTCAGGGACAGATACGCAGTATTTT. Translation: CASSESGTDTQYF.

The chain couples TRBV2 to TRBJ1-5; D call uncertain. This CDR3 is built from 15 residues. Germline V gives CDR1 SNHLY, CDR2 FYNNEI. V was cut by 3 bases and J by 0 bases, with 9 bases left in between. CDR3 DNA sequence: TGTGCCAGCAGTGATAGTACAAATAGCAATCAGCCCCAGCATTTT. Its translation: CASSDSTNSNQPQHF.

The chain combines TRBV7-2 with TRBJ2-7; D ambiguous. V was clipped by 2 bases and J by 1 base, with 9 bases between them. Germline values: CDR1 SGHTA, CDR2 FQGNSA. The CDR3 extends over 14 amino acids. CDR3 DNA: TGTGCCAGCAGCTTAACGGTCGGGTCCTACGAGCAGTACTTC. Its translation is CASSLTVGSYEQYF.

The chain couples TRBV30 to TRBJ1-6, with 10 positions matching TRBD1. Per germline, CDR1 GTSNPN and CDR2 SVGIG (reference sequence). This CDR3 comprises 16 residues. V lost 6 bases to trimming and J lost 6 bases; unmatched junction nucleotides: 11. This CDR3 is CACRTPDRGSNSPLHF. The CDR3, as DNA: TGTGCCTGCCGGACCCCGGACAGGGGGAGTAATTCACCCCTCCACTTT.

DNA of the CDR3: TGCGCCAGCAGCCCTCGGACAGGGCAGAACGAGCAGTACTTC. Translation: CASSPRTGQNEQYF. This chain uses TRBV4-1 with TRBJ2-7; 8 positions agree with TRBD1. The CDR3 covers 14 residues. Germline CDR1 MGHRA, CDR2 YSYEKL. J was trimmed by 5 bases and V by 4 bases; bases with no gene match: 7.

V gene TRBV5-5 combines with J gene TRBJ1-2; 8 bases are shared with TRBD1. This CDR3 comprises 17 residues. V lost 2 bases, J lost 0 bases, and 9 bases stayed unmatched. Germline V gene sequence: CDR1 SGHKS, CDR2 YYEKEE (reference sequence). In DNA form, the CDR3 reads TGTGCCAGCAGCTTTACTCTCAGGGACAGGCCTAACTATGGCTACACCTTC. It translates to CASSFTLRDRPNYGYTF.

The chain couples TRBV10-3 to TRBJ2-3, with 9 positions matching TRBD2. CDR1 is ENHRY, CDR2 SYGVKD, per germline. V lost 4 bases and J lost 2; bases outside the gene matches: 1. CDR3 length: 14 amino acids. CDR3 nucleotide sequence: TGTGCCATCAGTGGGACTAGCGACACAGATACGCAGTATTTT. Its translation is CAISGTSDTDTQYF.

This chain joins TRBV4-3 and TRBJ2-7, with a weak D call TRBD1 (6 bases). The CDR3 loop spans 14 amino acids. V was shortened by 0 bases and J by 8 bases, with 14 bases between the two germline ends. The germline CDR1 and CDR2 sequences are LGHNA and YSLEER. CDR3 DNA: TGCGCCAGCAGCCAAGACGTGGGCGGACAGCAGCAGTACTTC. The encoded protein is CASSQDVGGQQQYF.

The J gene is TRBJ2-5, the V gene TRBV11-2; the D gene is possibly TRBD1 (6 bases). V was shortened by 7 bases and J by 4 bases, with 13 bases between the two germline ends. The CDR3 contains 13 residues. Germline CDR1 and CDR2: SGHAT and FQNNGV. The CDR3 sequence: CASTLTGSETQYF. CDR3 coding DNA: TGTGCCAGCACTCTTACAGGGTCAGAGACCCAGTACTTC.

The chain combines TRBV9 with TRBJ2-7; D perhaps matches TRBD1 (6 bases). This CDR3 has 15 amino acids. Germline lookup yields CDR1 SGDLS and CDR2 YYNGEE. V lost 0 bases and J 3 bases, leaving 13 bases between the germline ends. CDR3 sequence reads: CASSVDTGQLYEQYF. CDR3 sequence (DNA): TGTGCCAGCAGCGTAGATACAGGACAGCTCTACGAGCAGTACTTC.

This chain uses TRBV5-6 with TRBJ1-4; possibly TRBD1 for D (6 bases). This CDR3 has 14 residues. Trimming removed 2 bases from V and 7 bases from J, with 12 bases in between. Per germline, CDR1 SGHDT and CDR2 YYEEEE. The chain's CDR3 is CASSFSGVPEKLFF. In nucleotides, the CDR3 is TGTGCCAGCAGCTTTTCAGGGGTCCCTGAAAAACTGTTTTTT.

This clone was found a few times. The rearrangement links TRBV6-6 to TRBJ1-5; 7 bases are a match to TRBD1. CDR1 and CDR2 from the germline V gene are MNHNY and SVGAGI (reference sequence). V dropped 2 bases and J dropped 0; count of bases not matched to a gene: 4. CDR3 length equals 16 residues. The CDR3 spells CASSYTGVVSNQPQHF. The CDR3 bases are TGTGCCAGCAGTTACACAGGGGTAGTTAGCAATCAGCCCCAGCATTTT.

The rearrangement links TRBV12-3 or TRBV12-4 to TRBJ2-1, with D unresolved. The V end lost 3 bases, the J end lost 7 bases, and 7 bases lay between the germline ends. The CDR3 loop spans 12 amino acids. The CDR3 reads CASSFHHNEQFF. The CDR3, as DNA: TGTGCCAGCAGTTTTCATCATAATGAGCAGTTCTTC.

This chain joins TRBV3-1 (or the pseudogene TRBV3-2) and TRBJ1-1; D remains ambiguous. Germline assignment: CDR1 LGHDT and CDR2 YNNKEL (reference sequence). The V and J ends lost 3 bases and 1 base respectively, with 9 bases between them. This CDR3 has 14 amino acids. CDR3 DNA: TGTGCCAGCAGCCACCGACAAACGAACACTGAAGCTTTCTTT. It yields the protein CASSHRQTNTEAFF.

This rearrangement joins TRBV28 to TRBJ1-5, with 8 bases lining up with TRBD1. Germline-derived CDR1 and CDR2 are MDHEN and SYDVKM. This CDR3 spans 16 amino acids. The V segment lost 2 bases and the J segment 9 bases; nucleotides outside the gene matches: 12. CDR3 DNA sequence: TGTGCCAGCAGTTTACCCGGGACAGGTGCTAGTCGGCCCCAGCATTTT. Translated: CASSLPGTGASRPQHF.

CDR3 sequence (DNA): TGTGCCAGCAGTATGGGGGGAGAAAAACTGTTTTTT. Translated: CASSMGGEKLFF. The V and J genes are TRBV2 and TRBJ1-4, with D possibly matching TRBD1 (5 bases). CDR1 is SNHLY and CDR2 is FYNNEI in the germline V gene. V was pared by 5 bases and J by 8 bases, with 9 bases between. This CDR3 comprises 12 residues.

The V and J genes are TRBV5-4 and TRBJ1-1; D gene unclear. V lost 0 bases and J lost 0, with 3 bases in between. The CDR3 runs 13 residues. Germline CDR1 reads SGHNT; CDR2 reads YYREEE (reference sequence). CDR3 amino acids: CASSLGLNTEAFF. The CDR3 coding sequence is TGTGCCAGCAGCTTGGGCCTGAACACTGAAGCTTTCTTT.

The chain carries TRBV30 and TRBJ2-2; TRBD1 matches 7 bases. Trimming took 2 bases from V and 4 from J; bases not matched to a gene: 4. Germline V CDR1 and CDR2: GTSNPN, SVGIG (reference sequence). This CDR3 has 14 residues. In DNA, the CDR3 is TGTGCCTGGAGTACGACAGGGTCCACCGGGGAGCTGTTTTTT. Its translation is CAWSTTGSTGELFF.

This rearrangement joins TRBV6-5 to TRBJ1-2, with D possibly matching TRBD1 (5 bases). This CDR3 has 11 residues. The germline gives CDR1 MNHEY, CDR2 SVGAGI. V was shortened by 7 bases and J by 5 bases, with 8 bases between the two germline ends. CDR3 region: CASKGPYGYTF. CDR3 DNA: TGTGCCAGCAAGGGGCCTTATGGCTACACCTTC.